This is a list of T cell receptor beta chains from one sample in a study of blood T cells in healthy people across ages. TCRdb itself ran the 5' RACE reads through MiXCR, one entry per CDR3 protein. The table shows 1.8 million or so distinct CDR3 sequences, with approximately 39% occurring only once. The sequenced sample was blood. Every receptor here comes from a human donor in good health. Both conserved end residues are part of each CDR3. D genes are given only for firm matches. Size values are once, few and many counts, or a class for expanded clones, and some rows have none.

j_call | v_call | d_call | clone_size | cdr3_aa | cdr3_nt
TRBJ1-2 | TRBV6-2/TRBV6-3 | NA | NA | CASSYSTAHGYTF | TGTGCCAGCAGTTACTCGACCGCCCATGGCTACACCTTC
TRBJ2-3 | TRBV24-1 | NA | few | CATSDSIGGITDTQYF | TGTGCCACCAGTGATTCGATAGGGGGGATCACAGATACGCAGTATTTT
TRBJ2-3 | TRBV20-1 | NA | NA | CSASRRGRTDTQYF | TGCAGTGCTAGTCGACGGGGTCGCACAGATACGCAGTATTTT
TRBJ2-3 | TRBV3-1 | NA | once | CASSLSGDLTDTQYF | TGTGCCAGCAGCCTATCGGGGGACCTCACAGATACGCAGTATTTT
TRBJ2-5 | TRBV10-3 | NA | few | CATSVGGRGETQYF | TGTGCCACCAGTGTGGGGGGGCGCGGGGAGACCCAGTACTTC
TRBJ1-2 | TRBV20-1 | TRBD1 | NA | CSARSGTGRGGYTF | TGCAGTGCTAGATCCGGGACAGGGAGAGGCGGCTACACCTTC
TRBJ2-1 | TRBV7-9 | NA | NA | CASTSGQNEQFF | TGTGCCAGCACCTCGGGGCAAAATGAGCAGTTCTTC
TRBJ2-3 | TRBV10-3 | NA | NA | CAISESLGVITDTQYF | TGTGCCATCAGTGAGAGCCTCGGGGTCATCACAGATACGCAGTATTTT
TRBJ2-3 | TRBV29-1 | TRBD2 | once | CSVEPSGGPDTQYF | TGCAGCGTTGAACCCAGCGGGGGTCCGGATACGCAGTATTTT
TRBJ2-1 | TRBV20-1 | TRBD2 | few | CSAFGLAANEQFF | TGCAGTGCTTTTGGACTAGCGGCCAATGAGCAGTTCTTC
TRBJ1-1 | TRBV29-1 | NA | NA | CSVNEGGGNTEAFF | TGCAGCGTCAACGAAGGGGGGGGGAACACTGAAGCTTTCTTT
TRBJ2-2 | TRBV6-6 | NA | few | CASSYGEEELFF | TGTGCCAGCAGTTACGGGGAAGAGGAGCTGTTTTTT
TRBJ1-6 | TRBV11-2 | TRBD1 | NA | CASSRQGMVNSPLHF | TGTGCCAGCAGCCGACAGGGAATGGTTAATTCACCCCTCCACTTT
TRBJ2-7 | TRBV5-4 | TRBD2 | few | CASSYTTSGGVYEQYF | TGTGCCAGCAGTTATACAACGAGCGGGGGGGTCTACGAGCAGTACTTC
TRBJ1-1 | TRBV6-2/TRBV6-3 | NA | NA | CASSYVRDSTEAFF | TGTGCCAGCAGTTACGTTCGTGACTCCACTGAAGCTTTCTTT
TRBJ1-2 | TRBV20-1 | NA | NA | CSGFDRNRNYGYTF | TGCAGTGGGTTCGACAGGAATCGCAACTATGGCTACACCTTT
TRBJ2-7 | TRBV20-1 | TRBD1 | few | CSATKTPDRRWTGSSYEQYF | TGCAGTGCTACGAAAACCCCGGACAGGCGTTGGACAGGGTCCTCCTACGAGCAGTACTTC
TRBJ2-6 | TRBV6-2/TRBV6-3 | NA | NA | CASSYSDGQIHSGANVLTF | TGTGCCAGCAGTTACTCGGATGGGCAGATACACTCTGGGGCCAACGTCCTGACTTTC
TRBJ2-5 | TRBV7-3 | NA | NA | CASSLMGSDQETQYF | TGTGCCAGCAGCTTAATGGGGAGCGACCAAGAGACCCAGTACTTC
TRBJ2-7 | TRBV7-9 | TRBD1 | NA | CASRQPGQRHSEQYF | TGTGCCAGCAGACAACCGGGACAGCGACATAGCGAGCAGTACTTC
TRBJ2-7 | TRBV24-1 | TRBD2 | NA | CATSDGLAGTCEQYF | TGTGCCACCAGTGATGGACTAGCGGGGACCTGCGAGCAGTACTTC
TRBJ2-7 | TRBV2 | TRBD2 | few | CASMREAGVYEQYF | TGTGCCAGCATGAGGGAGGCGGGGGTATACGAGCAGTACTTC
TRBJ2-3 | TRBV29-1 | NA | NA | CSVGVQSTDTQYF | TGCAGCGTCGGAGTACAGAGCACAGATACGCAGTATTTT
TRBJ2-5 | TRBV5-1 | NA | NA | CASSLRTTSTQETQYF | TGCGCCAGCAGCCTCCGGACCACTAGTACACAAGAGACCCAGTACTTC
TRBJ1-4 | TRBV20-1 | TRBD1 | NA | CSAGLQGSLLFF | TGCAGTGCTGGACTACAGGGGTCTTTGTTGTTTTTT
TRBJ1-6 | TRBV18 | TRBD1 | once | CASSPRAGTGDSPLHF | TGTGCCAGCTCACCAAGGGCCGGGACAGGGGATTCACCCCTCCACTTT
TRBJ1-2 | TRBV29-1 | NA | NA | CSGGAVTGGYTF | TGCAGCGGGGGCGCGGTTACGGGGGGCTACACCTTC
TRBJ1-2 | TRBV4-3 | NA | NA | CASSQDPTRQNYGYTF | TGCGCCAGCAGCCAAGATCCGACCAGGCAGAACTATGGCTACACCTTC
TRBJ1-2 | TRBV2 | NA | NA | CASSLLDFYGYTF | TGTGCCAGCAGTCTGCTGGACTTTTATGGCTACACCTTC
TRBJ2-5 | TRBV20-1 | NA | NA | CSASEVWGTQYF | TGCAGTGCTAGCGAGGTTTGGGGGACCCAGTACTTC
TRBJ2-5 | TRBV12-5 | NA | NA | CASGFGGSRRPVEEQYF | TGTGCTAGTGGCTTTGGAGGTTCGCGTCGACCAGTGGAAGAGCAGTACTTC